Below are 20 T cell receptor beta chains sequenced from a single sample in a study of graft-versus-host responses after intestinal transplantation. Their recognized antigens are unknown. The repertoire was sequenced with immunoSEQ multiplex PCR; TCRdb's copy has only in-frame clones and lacks some. The sample lists tens of thousands of clones, roughly 90% occurring once. The starting material was unstimulated CD4+ T cells sorted from spleen or lymph node cells, obtained before transplant. These receptors originate from a human donor who was the organ donor for an intestinal transplant.

This sequence joins TRBV18 and TRBJ1-4; tentatively, D is TRBD1 (5 bases). Germline values: CDR1 KGHSH, CDR2 LQKENI. The CDR3 contains 13 residues. V lost 3 bases to trimming and J lost 6 bases, with 8 bases between them. The DNA of the CDR3 is TGTGCCAGCTCACCTGGCAGGGATGAAAAACTGTTTTTT. Translation: CASSPGRDEKLFF. The full variable domain, rest sourced from reference TRBV18 and TRBJ1-4, is NAGVMQNPRHLVRRRGQEARLRCSPMKGHSHVYWYRQLPEEGLKFMVYLQKENIIDESGMPKERFSAEFPKEGPSILRIQQVVRGDSAAYFCASSPGRDEKLFFGSGTQLSVL.

This chain uses TRBV5-4 with TRBJ2-5; maybe TRBD1 (5 bases). Germline loops: CDR1 SGHNT, CDR2 YYREEE (reference sequence). The CDR3 spans 13 residues. The V end was cut by 2 bases, the J end by 3 bases, with 8 bases between. The CDR3 region is CASSFRVKETQYF. CDR3 bases: TGTGCCAGCAGCTTCAGGGTTAAAGAGACCCAGTACTTC.

This chain links TRBV2 with TRBJ2-1; TRBD2 matches 12 bases. V lost 6 bases and J lost 0; bases outside the gene matches: 0. The CDR3 covers 15 residues. The germline CDR1 and CDR2 sequences are SNHLY and FYNNEI. The CDR3 DNA reads TGTGCCAGCAGGGGACTAGCGGGCTCCTACAATGAGCAGTTCTTC. This encodes CASRGLAGSYNEQFF.

A single count supports this clone. At one end the junction does not follow the germline gene, possibly because of a read error. The chain has TRBV6-6 and TRBJ2-3, with 8 bases matching TRBD1. Germline CDR1 is MNHNY and CDR2 is SVGAGI (reference sequence). The CDR3 loop spans 12 amino acids. Written as DNA, the CDR3 is TGTGCCAGCAGTCCCGGGACAGGTACGCAGTATTTT. Its translation: CASSPGTGTQYF.

V is TRBV29-1 and J is TRBJ2-3, with a weak D call TRBD1 (6 bases). The CDR3 is 12 residues long. V lost 7 bases and J lost 5, with 13 bases in between. Germline V gives CDR1 SQVTM, CDR2 ANQGSEA. In DNA, the CDR3 is TGCAGCGCGCAGGGGCGTGTAGATACGCAGTATTTT. Its translation: CSAQGRVDTQYF.

The J gene is TRBJ2-2, the V gene TRBV5-4; 7 nucleotides match TRBD2. CDR1 and CDR2 from the germline V gene are SGHNT and YYREEE (reference sequence). The CDR3 is 16 residues long. The trim removed 4 bases at V and 4 bases at J, leaving 10 bases unmatched. CDR3: CASSPKAGWSTGELFF. The CDR3 bases are TGTGCCAGCAGCCCAAAAGCGGGATGGAGCACCGGGGAGCTGTTTTTT.

Notes on this clone: The sample carries other DNA sequences with the same CDR3. This chain joins TRBV5-1 and TRBJ2-2, with a weak D call TRBD1 (5 bases). Germline values: CDR1 SGHRS, CDR2 YFSETQ. The ends were cut back, 4 bases at V and 1 base at J, with 8 bases in the middle. This CDR3 is built from 14 residues. The CDR3 DNA sequence: TGCGCCAGCAGCCTCACAGGGAACACCGGGGAGCTGTTTTTT. Translation gives CASSLTGNTGELFF.

The chain employs TRBV19 and TRBJ2-7, with 8 bases fitting TRBD1. The V segment lost 9 bases and the J segment 0 bases; nucleotides outside the gene matches: 10. CDR1 LNHDA and CDR2 SQIVND come from the germline V gene (reference sequence). The CDR3 runs to 15 residues. CDR3 sequence: CASGFRTGSSYEQYF. As DNA, the CDR3 is TGTGCCAGCGGCTTTCGGACAGGGAGCTCCTACGAGCAGTACTTC. Full variable domain (rest looked up from reference TRBV19 and TRBJ2-7): DGGITQSPKYLFRKEGQNVTLSCEQNLNHDAMYWYRQDPGQGLRLIYYSQIVNDFQKGDIAEGYSVSREKKESFPLTVTSAQKNPTAFYLCASGFRTGSSYEQYFGPGTRLTVT.

The chain links TRBV4-1 to TRBJ1-1; D is unclear. V gave up 1 base and J gave up 5 bases, with 11 bases separating them. This CDR3 is built from 14 residues. Germline values: CDR1 MGHRA, CDR2 YSYEKL. The CDR3 DNA follows: TGCGCCAGCAGCCAAGGGATCCGAGGGACTGAAGCTTTCTTT. This gives the protein CASSQGIRGTEAFF.

This rearrangement joins TRBV6-5 to TRBJ1-6; the D gene is possibly TRBD1 (6 bases). Per germline, CDR1 MNHEY and CDR2 SVGAGI. This CDR3 region has 16 residues. Deletions cut 2 bases from V and 8 bases from J, with 16 bases between. For the CDR3, the DNA is TGTGCCAGCAGTTACCTAGGCAGGGGAGGGGATTCACCCCTCCACTTT. Encoded protein: CASSYLGRGGDSPLHF.

The chain has TRBV19 and TRBJ1-4; 11 bases line up with TRBD1. J was trimmed by 9 bases and V by 7 bases; bases with no gene match: 4. Per germline, CDR1 LNHDA and CDR2 SQIVND (reference sequence). This CDR3 spans 13 amino acids. The CDR3 DNA is TGTGCCAGTACGGGACAGGGGGGTCAAAAACTGTTTTTT. Translation gives CASTGQGGQKLFF. Full variable domain (remainder filled in from reference TRBV19 and TRBJ1-4): DGGITQSPKYLFRKEGQNVTLSCEQNLNHDAMYWYRQDPGQGLRLIYYSQIVNDFQKGDIAEGYSVSREKKESFPLTVTSAQKNPTAFYLCASTGQGGQKLFFGSGTQLSVL.

The chain combines TRBV11-2 with TRBJ2-5; 8 nucleotides align to TRBD2. The germline gives CDR1 SGHAT, CDR2 FQNNGV. The CDR3 covers 15 residues. The J segment lost 3 bases and the V segment lost 4 bases, leaving 7 bases of the junction unmatched. The chain's CDR3 is CASSSHGREKETQYF. The CDR3, as DNA: TGTGCCAGCAGCTCACACGGGAGGGAAAAAGAGACCCAGTACTTC.

The rearrangement links TRBV6-5 to TRBJ2-1, with D hard to call. The V end lost 1 base, the J end lost 8 bases, and 12 bases lay between the germline ends. This CDR3 is built from 14 residues. Germline V gene lookup returns CDR1 MNHEY and CDR2 SVGAGI. CDR3 nucleotide sequence: TGTGCCAGCAGTTACTTCTCAGGTCGCGATGAGCAGTTCTTC. Translating gives CASSYFSGRDEQFF.

This clone was counted once. The chain couples TRBV9 to TRBJ1-2, with TRBD1 identical over 12 bases. Germline values: CDR1 SGDLS, CDR2 YYNGEE. The CDR3 contains 15 residues. J was trimmed by 7 bases and V by 0 bases; bases with no gene match: 4. DNA for the CDR3: TGTGCCAGCAGCGTAGAGGGACAGGGGGCGCCTGGCTACACCTTC. Amino acid sequence: CASSVEGQGAPGYTF. The variable domain in full, completed from reference TRBV9 and TRBJ1-2, reads DSGVTQTPKHLITATGQRVTLRCSPRSGDLSVYWYQQSLDQGLQFLIQYYNGEERAKGNILERFSAQQFPDLHSELNLSSLELGDSALYFCASSVEGQGAPGYTFGSGTRLTVV.

This rearrangement joins TRBV6-5 to TRBJ2-3; tentative D call: TRBD2 (5 bases). Germline CDR1 and CDR2: MNHEY and SVGAGI. The CDR3 is made up of 13 amino acids. Trimming took off 6 bases at V and 4 bases at J, with 11 bases between the two ends. The CDR3 nucleotides read TGTGCCAGCAGACTAGTTGAGGCAGATACGCAGTATTTT. Amino acid sequence: CASRLVEADTQYF.

The V gene is TRBV10-2, the J gene TRBJ1-2; 10 nucleotides agree with TRBD1. Unmatched junction bases numbered 6, after V lost 7 bases and J lost 4 bases. The CDR3 spans 14 residues. Germline V gene sequence: CDR1 WSHSY, CDR2 SAAADI. The DNA of the CDR3 is TGCGCCAGCACCGACAGGGGGCTGAGCTATGGCTACACCTTC. Residues: CASTDRGLSYGYTF.

The chain uses TRBV19 and TRBJ1-1; no reliable D call. The CDR3 sequence is 15 residues long. V was cut by 0 bases and J by 0 bases, with 8 bases left in between. Germline values: CDR1 LNHDA, CDR2 SQIVND (reference sequence). CDR3: CASSIDHGVNTEAFF. CDR3 nucleotide sequence: TGTGCCAGTAGTATAGACCACGGGGTGAACACTGAAGCTTTCTTT.

This chain uses TRBV5-1 with TRBJ2-2; D unresolved. The V gene lost 5 bases and the J gene lost 5 bases, with 7 bases spanning the gap. The germline gives CDR1 SGHRS, CDR2 YFSETQ. There are 12 residues in the CDR3. This CDR3 reads CASSGITGELFF. In DNA form, the CDR3 reads TGCGCCAGCAGTGGCATTACCGGGGAGCTGTTTTTT.

The chain uses TRBV7-3 and TRBJ2-3, with no clear D. The CDR3 loop spans 16 amino acids. Germline loops: CDR1 SGHTA, CDR2 FQGTGA. Trimming shortened V by 5 bases and J by 0 bases, and 15 bases separated the two germline ends. The CDR3 is CASSPLGRSSTDTQYF. The DNA of the CDR3 is TGTGCCAGCAGCCCCCTAGGTCGTTCTAGCACAGATACGCAGTATTTT.

The chain has TRBV18 and TRBJ2-7; D remains unclear. The germline V gene encodes CDR1 KGHSH and CDR2 LQKENI. The V end was cut by 2 bases, the J end by 3 bases, with 8 bases between. The length of the CDR3 is 13 residues. CDR3 loop: CASSPKRDYEQYF. The CDR3 DNA reads as TGTGCCAGCTCACCAAAGAGAGACTACGAGCAGTACTTC.